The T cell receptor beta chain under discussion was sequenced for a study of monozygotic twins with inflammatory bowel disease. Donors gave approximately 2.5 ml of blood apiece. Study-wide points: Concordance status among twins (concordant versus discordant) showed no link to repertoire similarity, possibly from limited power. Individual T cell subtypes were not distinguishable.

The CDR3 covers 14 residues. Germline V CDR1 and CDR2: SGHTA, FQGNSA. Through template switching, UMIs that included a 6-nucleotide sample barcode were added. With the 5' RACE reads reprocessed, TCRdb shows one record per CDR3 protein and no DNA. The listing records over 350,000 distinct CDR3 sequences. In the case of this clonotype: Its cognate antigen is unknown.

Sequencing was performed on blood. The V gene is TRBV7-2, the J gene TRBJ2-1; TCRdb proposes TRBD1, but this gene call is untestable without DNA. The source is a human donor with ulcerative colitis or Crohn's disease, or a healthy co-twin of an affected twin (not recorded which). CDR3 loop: CASSLAVQAPSLFF. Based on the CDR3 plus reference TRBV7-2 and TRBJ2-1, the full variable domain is GAGVSQSPSNKVTEKGKDVELRCDPISGHTALYWYRQSLGQGLEFLIYFQGNSAPDKSGLPSDRFSAERTGGSVSTLTIQRTQQEDSAVYLCASSLAVQAPSLFFGPGTRLTVL.